This T cell receptor (beta chain) stems from a study of vaccination effects on CD4 cells after COVID-19. The overall study: Post-vaccine draws lagged the second dose by a median of 72 days. Overall study results and limits: Common cold coronavirus cross-reactivity was shown by only 1 of 255 vaccine-induced clones in healthy vaccinees.

The data were produced by immunoSEQ multiplex PCR, yet TCRdb's version contains in-frame clones alone and is incomplete. In the table there are more than 40,000 clones, around 80% of which are singletons. After expansion with viral peptide pools in the ViraFEST assay, antigen-specific CD4+ T cells were sequenced. Cultured cells yielded isolated CD4+ T cells after 10 days. Each person got two doses of an mRNA SARS-CoV-2 vaccine, BNT162b2 or mRNA-1273. The researchers cultured some 1.9 million PBMC per well with about 10 IU/ml IL-2 and roughly 9.2 ug/ml peptides. Half the medium was swapped for IL-2 medium on days 3 and 7. Trimming removed 3 bases at V and 6 bases at J, with 12 bases between. CDR1 SGHRS and CDR2 YFSETQ come from the germline V gene. The CDR3 is made up of 14 amino acids. This clone was observed a handful of times. Its antigen is undetermined.

This sequence originates from a human donor who received a COVID-19 vaccine. The chain has TRBV5-1 and TRBJ2-2; D call uncertain. This sample comprised CD4+ T cells from PBMCs cultured with HCoV-OC43 spike peptides, obtained after COVID-19 vaccination. Subset: HCoV-OC43 spike overlapping peptide pool stimulation. The CDR3 here is CASSSPNLAGELFF. The CDR3 DNA reads TGCGCCAGCAGCTCCCCTAACCTGGCCGGGGAGCTGTTTTTT.